This is a list of T cell receptor beta chains from one sample in a study of T and B cells in COVID-19 patients. TCRdb itself ran the multiplex PCR reads through MiXCR, one entry per CDR3 protein. The sample carries about 3,800 distinct CDR3 sequences, about 27% recorded once. Sequencing was carried out using blood. These receptors were obtained from a human donor with active COVID-19. The donor label of this sample is uncertain. Each CDR3 is given with its conserved first and last residue. D genes are given only for firm matches. A clone size is listed for some rows: how often the clone was seen (once, few, many), or a class if it is expanded.

>medium-sized|TRBJ2-3|-|TRBV6-5
TGTGCCAGCAGTTTAAGGGAGGCAGATACGCAGTATTTT
CASSLREADTQYF
>-|TRBJ2-7|-|TRBV11-1
TGTGCCAGCAGCTTGGCAGGGGGGCACGAGCAGTACTTC
CASSLAGGHEQYF
>-|TRBJ1-2|-|TRBV5-1
TGCGCCAGCAGCTTGGCCGGATCCTTTTATGGCTACACCTTC
CASSLAGSFYGYTF
>medium-sized|TRBJ1-1|-|TRBV19
TGTGCCAGTAGTTCCTACAGGGAGGGGGGATTGAACACTGAAGCTTTCTTT
CASSSYREGGLNTEAFF
>medium-sized|TRBJ1-2|-|TRBV12-3/TRBV12-4
TGTGCCAGCAGTTTGATGTTAGGCTATGGCTACACCTTC
CASSLMLGYGYTF
>few|TRBJ1-6|TRBD1|TRBV20-1
TGCAGTGCTAGAGCGAGGTCCAACAGGGGTTCACCCCTCCACTTT
CSARARSNRGSPLHF
>-|TRBJ2-5|TRBD1|TRBV5-6
TGTGCCAGCAGGCGGACAGGGGCGGGGGAGACCCAGTACTTC
CASRRTGAGETQYF
>medium-sized|TRBJ1-6|-|TRBV5-6
TGTGCCAGCAGCCTCCCCGGGGACTCCTATAATTCACCCCTCCACTTT
CASSLPGDSYNSPLHF
>few|TRBJ1-1|-|TRBV18
TGTGCCAGCTCACCGGGGGATATGGGGGCGGCCACTGAAGCTTTCTTT
CASSPGDMGAATEAFF
>-|TRBJ2-7|-|TRBV18
TGTGCCAGCTCACCACGGGGGACCTACGAGCAGTACTTC
CASSPRGTYEQYF
>-|TRBJ1-2|-|TRBV5-4
TGTGCCAGCAGCTTGGCCTCAGGACACCTTAACTATGGCTACACCTTC
CASSLASGHLNYGYTF
>-|TRBJ1-1|-|TRBV5-6
TGTGCCAGCAGCTTGGACTCCCTGAACACTGAAGCTTTCTTT
CASSLDSLNTEAFF
>few|TRBJ1-2|-|TRBV6-5
TGTGCCAGCAGGGCCGGCAGCGCTAACTATGGCTACACCTTC
CASRAGSANYGYTF
>medium-sized|TRBJ1-4|-|TRBV12-3/TRBV12-4
TGTGCCAGCAGCCCCAAGGTGAGGGAGTGGGAAAAACTGTTTTTT
CASSPKVREWEKLFF
>-|TRBJ1-2|-|TRBV29-1
TGCAGCGTTGCTAGGGAAACAGGGGGCTACACCTTC
CSVARETGGYTF
>-|TRBJ2-3|TRBD1|TRBV7-9
TGTGCCAGCAGCCCCCGACAGGGGGCAAGCACAGATACGCAGTATTTT
CASSPRQGASTDTQYF
>medium-sized|TRBJ2-1|TRBD2|TRBV6-5
TGTGCCAGCAGTTACTCAATATGGGGGGGAGAATTCAATGAGCAGTTCTTC
CASSYSIWGGEFNEQFF
>-|TRBJ1-1|-|TRBV6-5
TGTGCCAGCAGTTACCGGGGCAGGGCGAACACTGAAGCTTTCTTT
CASSYRGRANTEAFF
>medium-sized|TRBJ2-2|TRBD2|TRBV19
TGTGCCACCTCTTGGGGGCGGGGGGGCACCGGGGAGCTGTTTTTT
CATSWGRGGTGELFF
>many|TRBJ2-3|-|TRBV27
TGTGCCAGCAGTTTCCCGACGCAGAAGGTCACAGATACGCAGTATTTT
CASSFPTQKVTDTQYF
>-|TRBJ2-1|-|TRBV29-1
TGCAGCGTTGAACTCCTACCGACCGGACCGTCGGAGACAAGCTACAATGAGCAGTTCTTC
CSVELLPTGPSETSYNEQFF
>-|TRBJ1-2|-|TRBV5-6
TGTGCCAGCAGCTTGGAGGGGATCGGCTATGGCTACACCTTC
CASSLEGIGYGYTF
>medium-sized|TRBJ2-5|-|TRBV15
TGTGCCACCAGCATCGAAGGACAGGGAGGGGAGACCCAGTACTTC
CATSIEGQGGETQYF
>medium-sized|TRBJ2-7|-|TRBV19
TGTGCCAGTAGTTCGGGACAGGTCCGCGGGACTAGCCCCTACGAGCAGTACTTC
CASSSGQVRGTSPYEQYF
>once|TRBJ2-5|-|TRBV10-3
TGTGCCATCAGTGGCCCTTTTTGGGGGGCCCTGGAGACCCAGTACTTC
CAISGPFWGALETQYF
>-|TRBJ2-1|TRBD2|TRBV5-1
TGCGCCAGCAGCTTGTGGTGGGGGGGGAATGAGCAGTTCTTC
CASSLWWGGNEQFF
>-|TRBJ2-7|-|TRBV7-9
TGTGCCAGCAGCTTACTCCGGGGGCTTACCTACGAGCAGTACTTC
CASSLLRGLTYEQYF
>-|TRBJ1-3|-|TRBV5-3
TGTGCCAGCAGCTTCGGCTCCTCCTCTGGAAACACCATATATTTT
CASSFGSSSGNTIYF
>few|TRBJ1-2|TRBD1|TRBV7-2
TGTGCCAGCAGCTTAAAGGTCCCTGGACAGGGCTATAACTATGGCTACACCTTC
CASSLKVPGQGYNYGYTF
>many|TRBJ1-4|-|TRBV6-5
TGTGCCAGCAAGGCAGCAACTAATGAAAAACTGTTTTTT
CASKAATNEKLFF
>few|TRBJ2-6|TRBD1|TRBV11-2
TGTGCCAGCAGCCAACAGGGGGCGGTCGGGGCCAACGTCCTGACTTTC
CASSQQGAVGANVLTF
>medium-sized|TRBJ1-3|TRBD1|TRBV18
TGTGCCAGCTCATCCTGGACAGGGCGTTCCTCTGGAAACACCATATATTTT
CASSSWTGRSSGNTIYF
>medium-sized|TRBJ2-1|-|TRBV13
TGTGCCAGCAGCCTAAGGGGGGGCGCAGTCCGCTACAATGAGCAGTTCTTC
CASSLRGGAVRYNEQFF
>medium-sized|TRBJ2-1|-|TRBV27
TGTGCCAGCAGTTTATCGTGGGGTGGCTACAATGAGCAGTTCTTC
CASSLSWGGYNEQFF
>-|TRBJ1-4|-|TRBV20-1
TGCAGTGCTAGAGGGGCTCAGGGTATAGGCGAAAAACTGTTTTTT
CSARGAQGIGEKLFF
>medium-sized|TRBJ2-3|-|TRBV19
TGTGCCAGTAGTATAGGTCGCAGGGACACAGATACGCAGTATTTT
CASSIGRRDTDTQYF
>-|TRBJ1-4|-|TRBV20-1
TGCAGTGCTAGAGATTACGGTAACCTAAAACTGTTTTTT
CSARDYGNLKLFF
>-|TRBJ1-1|-|TRBV18
TGTGCCAGCTCACCACCGTTTTTGACACCTGAAGCTTTCTTT
CASSPPFLTPEAFF
>medium-sized|TRBJ1-6|-|TRBV27
TGTGCCAGCAGTTACATGGCCGCTTATAATTCACCCCTCCACTTT
CASSYMAAYNSPLHF
>medium-sized|TRBJ2-2|TRBD1|TRBV19
TGTGCCAGCCTGGGACAGATAAACACCGGGGAGCTGTTTTTT
CASLGQINTGELFF
>medium-sized|TRBJ2-1|TRBD1|TRBV10-3
TGTGCCATCAGTTTGACAGGGGGCAGGGGTGAGCAGTTCTTC
CAISLTGGRGEQFF
>medium-sized|TRBJ1-6|-|TRBV5-4
TGTGCCAGCAGCTTGGACAGCTCCTATAATTCACCCCTCCACTTT
CASSLDSSYNSPLHF
>medium-sized|TRBJ1-4|-|TRBV19
TGTGCCAGTAGTCCTGGGTCTGGCCCAACTAATGAAAAACTGTTTTTT
CASSPGSGPTNEKLFF
>medium-sized|TRBJ2-6|-|TRBV15
TGTGCCACCAGCAGAGATTTCACCGGGGCCAACGTCCTGACTTTC
CATSRDFTGANVLTF
>few|TRBJ1-1|TRBD1|TRBV12-3/TRBV12-4
TGTGCCAGCAGTTTACAAAGGACAGGAACTGAAGCTTTCTTT
CASSLQRTGTEAFF
>-|TRBJ1-4|-|TRBV6-2/TRBV6-3
TGTGCCAGCAGTTACCAGGCAGGGCTGATTGAAAAACTGTTTTTT
CASSYQAGLIEKLFF
>few|TRBJ1-2|TRBD1|TRBV5-6
TGTGCCAGCAGCTTAACAGGGGGCCATGGCTACACCTTC
CASSLTGGHGYTF
>-|TRBJ2-5|TRBD2|TRBV11-1
TGCGCCAGCAGCTTGGGACTAGCGGGGGTTGGAGAGACCCAGTACTTC
CASSLGLAGVGETQYF
>-|TRBJ1-2|TRBD1|TRBV10-3
TGTGCCATCAGAGGGACAGGGGGCAACCTTCTAAACTATGGCTACACCTTC
CAIRGTGGNLLNYGYTF
>-|TRBJ2-7|-|TRBV5-1
TGCGCCAGCAAGAACGCTTACTACGAGCAGTACTTC
CASKNAYYEQYF
>few|TRBJ1-4|-|TRBV7-9
TGTGCCAGCAGCTTAGCCCAGCAGGGCGGTGAAAAACTGTTTTTT
CASSLAQQGGEKLFF
>few|TRBJ1-1|TRBD1|TRBV12-3/TRBV12-4
TGTGCCAGCACCACCGGACAGGGGCGCACTGAAGCTTTCTTT
CASTTGQGRTEAFF
>medium-sized|TRBJ2-2|TRBD2|TRBV19
TGTGCCAGTAGTATTAGGAGCGGGGGGATCTCCGGGGAGCTGTTTTTT
CASSIRSGGISGELFF
>few|TRBJ1-2|TRBD1|TRBV5-6
TGTGCCAGCAGCGGAGCCGGGACAGGGAACTATGGCTACACCTTC
CASSGAGTGNYGYTF
>-|TRBJ2-3|-|TRBV9
TGTGCCAGCAGCGGAAACGCCCTTAGCACAGATACGCAGTATTTT
CASSGNALSTDTQYF
>medium-sized|TRBJ2-3|-|TRBV12-3/TRBV12-4
TGTGCCAGCAGCATGCTGAGTACGCAGTATTTT
CASSMLSTQYF
>-|TRBJ2-5|TRBD2|TRBV2
TGTGCCAGCACGGGCACAGCGGGGTACCAAGAGACCCAGTACTTC
CASTGTAGYQETQYF
>medium-sized|TRBJ1-4|-|TRBV15
TGTGCCACCAGCCCGGGGTTTGGGGTTAATGAAAAACTGTTTTTT
CATSPGFGVNEKLFF
>few|TRBJ1-1|-|TRBV6-5
TGTGCCAGCAGTTACGGACAGACCACTGAAGCTTTCTTT
CASSYGQTTEAFF